The following is a T cell receptor (beta chain) sequence with its context. The data stem from a study of blood T cells in healthy people across ages. Then a second PCR, running roughly 7 to 11 cycles, was carried out with a sample-barcoded 5' primer and a J-beta primer mix. TCRdb recomputed calls from the 5' RACE reads with MiXCR, one row per CDR3 protein. The sample has more than 1,000,000 distinct CDR3 sequences, around 27% seen once. This sample was also put to use in a study of T cells of mothers and their children.

Sequencing was performed on blood. The receptor comes from a girl aged 2-10 years in good health.

In DNA form, the CDR3 reads TGCAGTGCTAGGACAGGGGGACATGGCTACACCTTC. Its translation is CSARTGGHGYTF. The chain has TRBV20-1 and TRBJ1-2; 9 bases fit TRBD1. Germline values: CDR1 DFQATT, CDR2 SNEGSKA (reference sequence). With 3 bases clipped from V and 6 bases from J, the junction kept 2 bases outside the gene matches. The CDR3 is 12 residues long.